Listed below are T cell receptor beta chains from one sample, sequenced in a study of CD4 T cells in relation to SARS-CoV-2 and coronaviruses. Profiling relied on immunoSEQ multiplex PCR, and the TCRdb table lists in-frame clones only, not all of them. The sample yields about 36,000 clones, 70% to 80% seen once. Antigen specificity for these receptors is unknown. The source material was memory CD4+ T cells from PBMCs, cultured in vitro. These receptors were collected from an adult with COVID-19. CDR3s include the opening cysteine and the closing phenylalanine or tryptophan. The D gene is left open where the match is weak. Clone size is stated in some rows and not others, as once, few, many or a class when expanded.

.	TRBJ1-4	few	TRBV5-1	CASSFRSNEKLFF	TGCGCCAGCAGCTTTAGATCTAATGAAAAACTGTTTTTT
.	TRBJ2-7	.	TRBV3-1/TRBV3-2	CASSPPGRHYEQYF	TGTGCCAGCAGTCCCCCCGGGAGACACTACGAGCAGTACTTC
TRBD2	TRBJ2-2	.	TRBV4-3	CASSPQGLAVNTGELFF	TGCGCCAGCAGCCCCCAGGGACTAGCGGTAAACACCGGGGAGCTGTTTTTT
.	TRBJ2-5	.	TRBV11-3	CASSTPPEETQYF	TGTGCCAGCAGCACCCCCCCGGAAGAGACCCAGTACTTC
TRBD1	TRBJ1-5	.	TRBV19	CASSNGQGGNQPQHF	TGTGCCAGTAGTAACGGACAGGGTGGCAATCAGCCCCAGCATTTT
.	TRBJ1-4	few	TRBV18	CASSPIGSGRPTNEKLFF	TGTGCCAGCTCACCAATCGGGTCGGGCAGACCAACTAATGAAAAACTGTTTTTT
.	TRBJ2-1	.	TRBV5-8	CASSKRLGGPYNEQFF	TGTGCCAGCAGCAAAAGACTAGGAGGGCCCTACAATGAGCAGTTCTTC
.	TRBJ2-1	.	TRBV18	CASSVADSYNEQFF	TGTGCCAGCTCAGTAGCGGACTCCTACAATGAGCAGTTCTTC
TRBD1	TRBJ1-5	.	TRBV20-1	CSASMGQDGSGRTQHF	TGCAGTGCTAGTATGGGACAGGACGGTTCAGGGCGGACCCAGCATTTT
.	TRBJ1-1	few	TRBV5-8	CASSLVPSGAGEAMNTEAFF	TGTGCCAGCAGCTTGGTACCTAGCGGGGCAGGGGAAGCAATGAACACTGAAGCTTTCTTT
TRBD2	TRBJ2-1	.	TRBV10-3	CAISGGLAPYNEQFF	TGTGCCATCAGTGGGGGACTAGCTCCCTACAATGAGCAGTTCTTC
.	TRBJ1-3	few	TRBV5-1	CASSLVGTGNTIYF	TGCGCCAGCAGCTTGGTAGGAACTGGAAACACCATATATTTT
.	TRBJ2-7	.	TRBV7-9	CASSLGQATYEQYF	TGTGCCAGCAGCTTAGGTCAGGCAACCTACGAGCAGTACTTC
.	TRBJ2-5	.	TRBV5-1	CASSFPGLRRVETQYF	TGCGCCAGCAGCTTCCCGGGCCTCAGGAGGGTAGAGACCCAGTACTTC
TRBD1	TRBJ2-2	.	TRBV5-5	CASSLGQGATGELFF	TGTGCCAGCAGCTTAGGACAGGGGGCCACCGGGGAGCTGTTTTTT
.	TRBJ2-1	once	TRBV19	CASNGRRGDEQFF	TGTGCCAGTAACGGTAGGCGGGGAGATGAGCAGTTCTTC
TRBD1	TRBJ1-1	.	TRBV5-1	CASSLEGQVGEAFF	TGCGCCAGCAGCTTGGAGGGACAGGTGGGGGAAGCTTTCTTT
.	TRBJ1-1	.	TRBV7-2	CASSFMANTEAFF	TGTGCCAGCAGCTTTATGGCGAACACTGAAGCTTTCTTT
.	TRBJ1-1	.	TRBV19	CASSTQVATEAFF	TGTGCCAGTAGCACACAGGTGGCCACTGAAGCTTTCTTT